A single sample gave rise to the 12 T cell receptor delta chains below, sequenced in a study of gamma-delta T cells after stem cell transplantation. TCRdb reprocessed the RT-PCR reads using CATT. This sample has approximately 2,500 delta-chain clones, with about 3% found just once. The specimen was gamma-delta T cells. These receptors were obtained from a human donor. It is not recorded whose cells these are; they may come from a transplant donor.

A word on this clone: The protein given by TCRdb reflects a much larger clone and differs at residue 4 from this DNA's translation, likely from a read error; the protein shown is the DNA's translation. V usage is TRDV2 and J usage is TRDJ1; D possibly corresponds to TRDD3 (5 bases). The CDR3 sequence is 15 residues long. V lost 6 bases and J 1 base, leaving 17 bases between the germline ends. Germline values: CDR1 GEAIGNYY, CDR2 EKD. The CDR3 DNA is TGTGCCTGTAACAGAGTGGGGTCCTCCACCGATAAACTCATCTTT. It specifies CACNRVGSSTDKLIF.

The chain carries TRDV2 and TRDJ1, with TRDD3 matching over 8 bases. Germline loops: CDR1 GEAIGNYY, CDR2 EKD. This CDR3 contains 20 residues. V dropped 3 bases and J dropped 0; count of bases not matched to a gene: 20. The CDR3 sequence is CACDPVIGFDGGLYTDKLIF. CDR3 coding DNA: TGTGCCTGTGACCCCGTAATCGGGTTCGATGGGGGATTGTACACCGATAAACTCATCTTT.

Worth noting for this clone: The amino acid sequence in TCRdb belongs to a much larger clone and departs from this DNA's translation at residue 9, likely a sequencing read error; the sequence shown is translated from the DNA. The chain links TRDV2 to TRDJ1; D uncertain. The CDR3 has 18 amino acids. CDR1 and CDR2 (germline): GEAIGNYY, EKD. V lost 3 bases to trimming and J lost 2 bases, with 24 bases between them. The CDR3, as DNA: TGTGCCTGTGACGCGCTTACAGAAGCTGGTAGTTCTACCGATAAACTCATCTTT. It encodes CACDALTEAGSSTDKLIF.

This chain uses TRDV2 with TRDJ1, with 13 nucleotides matching TRDD3. The trim removed 1 base at V and 0 bases at J, leaving 10 bases unmatched. The CDR3 is made up of 19 amino acids. Germline loops: CDR1 GEAIGNYY, CDR2 EKD. This CDR3 reads CACDTLLGDTKGYTDKLIF. The CDR3 DNA follows: TGTGCCTGTGACACTCTACTGGGGGATACGAAGGGGTACACCGATAAACTCATCTTT.

The V gene is TRDV2, the J gene TRDJ1; 7 bases are a match to TRDD2. V lost 3 bases and J lost 3; bases outside the gene matches: 27. The CDR3 totals 21 residues. The V gene's germline CDR1 is GEAIGNYY and CDR2 EKD. The CDR3, as DNA: TGTGCCTGTGACCCAATTCCTACCGCATTGCCATACTCCGAGGTTGCCGATAAACTCATCTTT. Residues: CACDPIPTALPYSEVADKLIF.

This clone appeared a few times. Being one base from a much bigger clone, this may be a read error. Other DNA sequences of this sample code for an identical CDR3. The rearrangement uses TRDV2 and TRDJ1; 8 nucleotides match TRDD3. With V trimmed by 0 bases and J by 3 bases, 23 bases remained unmatched. Germline-derived CDR1 and CDR2 are GEAIGNYY and EKD. The CDR3 sequence is 21 residues long. CDR3 nucleotide sequence: TGTGCCTGTGACACCCTACCCGCATTTACTGGGGGGCCCGGAGGCGCCGATAAACTCATCTTT. Its protein product is CACDTLPAFTGGPGGADKLIF.

This clone was picked up a small number of times. This is likely an artifact of a read error, given a far larger clone one base away. The chain carries TRDV2 and TRDJ1; 7 bases map to TRDD3. This CDR3 spans 21 amino acids. Germline CDR1 is GEAIGNYY and CDR2 is EKD. CDR3 sequence: CARDTVGYDEGDPQGTDKLIF. The CDR3 region has the DNA TGTGCCCGTGACACCGTCGGGTACGACGAGGGGGATCCCCAAGGGACCGATAAACTCATCTTT.

With respect to this clone: The protein TCRdb gives is from a much larger clone and does not agree with this DNA's translation at residue 4, likely a read error; the protein shown here comes from the DNA. The chain uses TRDV2 and TRDJ3, with a weak D call TRDD3 (5 bases). Trimming shortened V by 4 bases and J by 1 base, and 16 bases separated the two germline ends. The germline V gene has CDR1 GEAIGNYY and CDR2 EKD. CDR3 length: 18 amino acids. In DNA form, the CDR3 reads TGTGCCTGTGAAACCGTGAGGATAAGTTCCTGGGACACCCGACAGATGTTTTTC. Translation: CACETVRISSWDTRQMFF.

The table lists this clone with a few counts. The likely explanation is a read error, given a far larger clone one base away. Additional DNA sequences in this sample encode the identical CDR3. The chain joins TRDV2 to TRDJ1; D is undetermined. The CDR3 spans 17 residues. The V end was cut by 1 base, the J end by 0 bases, with 17 bases between. The germline V gene encodes CDR1 GEAIGNYY and CDR2 EKD. DNA for the CDR3: TGTGCCTGTGACACGGTCGGGAGAGGAAGGGACACCGATAAACTCATCTTT. It yields the protein CACDTVGRGRDTDKLIF.

This clone was seen a handful of times. TCRdb pairs this DNA with a much larger clone's protein that differs at residue 17, likely a read error; the protein shown was translated from the DNA. The gene calls are TRDV2 and TRDJ3, with D maybe TRDD3 (6 bases). The germline gives CDR1 GEAIGNYY, CDR2 EKD. The CDR3 has 19 residues. Here the CDR3 reads CACDSGGYPSSWDTRQTFF. CDR3 in DNA: TGTGCCTGTGACAGTGGGGGCTACCCTAGCTCCTGGGACACCCGACAGACGTTTTTC.

There are a few counts of this clone. This may be a read error, as it is one base from a much larger clone. This chain links TRDV2 with TRDJ1, with TRDD3 matching over 12 bases. Germline V gene lookup returns CDR1 GEAIGNYY and CDR2 EKD. The V and J ends lost 3 bases and 13 bases, in that order; junction bases with no gene match: 11. The CDR3 is made up of 14 amino acids. The CDR3 protein is CACDPVLGDTEPIF. The CDR3 DNA is TGTGCCTGTGACCCCGTACTGGGGGATACTGAGCCCATCTTT.

This clone was counted a few times. This likely stems from a read error, as it lies one base from a far larger clone. This sample also contains other DNA sequences that code for the same CDR3. The V call is TRDV2, the J call TRDJ1, with 12 nucleotides matching TRDD3. This CDR3 region has 19 residues. The ends lost 0 bases at V and 8 bases at J; junction bases unmatched: 18. Germline CDR1 reads GEAIGNYY; CDR2 reads EKD. The CDR3 DNA reads TGTGCCTGTGACACCGCCAGTACTGGGGGATACCCCTACCGAGACAAACTCATCTTT. Translating it yields CACDTASTGGYPYRDKLIF.